The clone carrying this T cell receptor (beta chain) was detected only once. What it recognizes is unknown. This entry comes from a study of cytomegalovirus exposure and HLA in healthy donors. Study-wide findings and caveats: TCR beta chains numbering some 160 were designated cytomegalovirus-associated.

Measured with immunoSEQ multiplex PCR; TCRdb has only the in-frame clones, and not every one. The sample has 150,000 or so clones, about 90% seen once. The source is a woman in her 30s in good health and CMV-seropositive. Sequencing was done on a sample of PBMCs.

In nucleotides, the CDR3 is TGCGCCAGCAGCTTGCGAGAGGAATACAATGAGCAGTTCTTC. It yields the protein CASSLREEYNEQFF. The rearrangement joins TRBV5-1 to TRBJ2-1; D not certain. Germline lookup yields CDR1 SGHRS and CDR2 YFSETQ. There are 14 residues in the CDR3. V lost 1 base, J lost 4 bases, and 9 bases lay in between.